This T cell receptor (beta chain) originates from a study of blood T cell repertoires in COVID-19. In the study overall: Collection of acute and convalescent COVID-19 samples took place in the United States, Italy and Spain. In each case, the material was cDNA or gDNA derived from T cells, B-cell-depleted T cells, or PBMCs.

Per the authors' pipeline: Reference gene primer amplification yielded estimated nucleated cell counts. Method: immunoSEQ multiplex PCR; TCRdb's copy keeps in-frame clones and lacks some. V, J and clone size are those of that table, while D and trimming were read from the DNA. The sample contains about 130,000 clones, 86% of which appear only once. Germline assignment: CDR1 LNHDA and CDR2 SQIVND (reference sequence). This CDR3 spans 14 amino acids. With V trimmed by 7 bases and J by 4 bases, 9 bases remained unmatched. The TCR sequence derives from a human donor in a cohort sampled during active COVID-19. This chain links TRBV19 with TRBJ2-5, with TRBD1 identical over 7 bases. Sequences were obtained from peripheral blood. The CDR3 loop is CASTNRGSGETQYF. The CDR3 DNA sequence: TGTGCCAGTACAAACAGGGGATCGGGAGAGACCCAGTACTTC.